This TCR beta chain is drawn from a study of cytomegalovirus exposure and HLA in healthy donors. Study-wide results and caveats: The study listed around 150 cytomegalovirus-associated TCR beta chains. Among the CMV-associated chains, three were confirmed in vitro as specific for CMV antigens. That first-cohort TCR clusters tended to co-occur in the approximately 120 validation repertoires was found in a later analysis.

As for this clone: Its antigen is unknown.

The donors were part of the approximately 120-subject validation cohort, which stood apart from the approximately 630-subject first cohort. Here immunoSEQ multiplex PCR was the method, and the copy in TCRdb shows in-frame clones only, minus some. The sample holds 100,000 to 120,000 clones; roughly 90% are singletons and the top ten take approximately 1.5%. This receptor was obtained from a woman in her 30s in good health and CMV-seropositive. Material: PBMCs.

The CDR3 loop reads CASSLRGTSGTGELFF. CDR3 bases: TGTGCCAGCAGCTTGAGGGGTACTAGCGGCACCGGGGAGCTGTTTTTT. The V call is TRBV7-2, the J call TRBJ2-2, with 8 bases matching TRBD2. V shed 3 bases, J shed 4 bases, and the junction held 7 bases outside the gene matches. CDR1 is SGHTA and CDR2 is FQGNSA in the germline V gene. The length of the CDR3 is 16 residues.